This TCR beta chain is drawn from a study of blood T cell repertoires in COVID-19. The CDR3 covers 17 residues. Germline V gene data show CDR1 as SNHLY and CDR2 as FYNNEI. The ends lost 5 bases at V and 4 bases at J; junction bases unmatched: 11. Here immunoSEQ multiplex PCR was the method, and the copy in TCRdb shows in-frame clones only, minus some. The data contain 300,000 or so clones, roughly 90% of them singletons. The sample comprised peripheral blood. This sequence joins TRBV2 and TRBJ2-2; 9 bases match TRBD2. The clonotype comes from a woman in her 30s with COVID-19, enrolled during active disease. Written as DNA, the CDR3 is TGTGCCAGCAGTAGGCAGGGAGCGGGAGGTGGCACCGGGGAGCTGTTTTTT. Translating it yields CASSRQGAGGGTGELFF.